The 21 T cell receptor beta chains presented below share a single source sample, sequenced in a study of breast tumors, draining lymph nodes, adjacent tissues (dated by TCRdb to about 2016). The library was obtained by multiplex PCR. TCRdb names Illumina HiSeq 2000 as the instrument used. TCRdb trimmed the raw reads at Q25, called clones with MiXCR and kept productive beta chains. Identical CDR3 protein sequences are pooled into one entry, listed with their most common genes and DNA. The sample data list around 130,000 distinct CDR3 sequences, and around 20% of these were observed just once. Clones ranked in the top ten supply roughly 3.5% of the sample. The lymph node samples were taken from the axillary draining lymph nodes of breast cancer patients. The sample consisted of axillary lymph node tissue. The receptors stem from a female donor with breast cancer. Some clones in this sample may be carry-over from other donors' samples.

The genes are TRBV7-2 and TRBJ2-1; D may correspond to TRBD1 or TRBD2 (6 bases each). V was shortened by 0 bases and J by 5 bases, with 20 bases between the two germline ends. The CDR3 runs 18 residues. Germline CDR1 SGHTA, CDR2 FQGNSA. CDR3 nucleotide sequence: TGTGCCAGCAGCTTAGCGCTCCCGGGGGCGCCTTCTAACAATGAGCAGTTCTTC. It is translated as CASSLALPGAPSNNEQFF.

The table lists this clonotype with many counts. V gene TRBV7-9 combines with J gene TRBJ1-4; D gene uncertain. The CDR3 totals 16 residues. The germline V gene encodes CDR1 SEHNR and CDR2 FQNEAQ (reference sequence). Trimming cost V 2 bases and J 10 bases, with 20 bases left between them. CDR3 protein: CASSLSLDPGIGKLFF. Written as DNA, the CDR3 is TGTGCCAGCAGCTTATCGCTGGACCCGGGGATTGGAAAACTGTTTTTT.

About this clonotype: Being one base from a much bigger clone, this may be a read error. The conserved closing phenylalanine or tryptophan is absent in this CDR3, likely reflecting a read error. The V gene is TRBV19, the J gene TRBJ2-2; maybe TRBD1 (5 bases). The CDR3 contains 14 residues. Trimming cost V 2 bases and J 5 bases, with 9 bases left between them. Germline lookup yields CDR1 LNHDA and CDR2 SQIVND (reference sequence). Here the CDR3 DNA reads TGTGCCAGTAGTATAACAGGTGCGACCGGGGAGCTGTTTTCT. It encodes CASSITGATGELFS.

This clonotype was found many times. The gene calls are TRBV4-1 and TRBJ2-3; 12 bases fit TRBD2. CDR3 length: 17 residues. The V gene's germline CDR1 is MGHRA and CDR2 YSYEKL. With 4 bases clipped from V and 0 bases from J, the junction kept 5 bases outside the gene matches. The CDR3, as DNA: TGCGCCAGCAGCCGACTAGCGGGAGCTGGTAGCACAGATACGCAGTATTTT. It specifies CASSRLAGAGSTDTQYF.

In this sample, this clonotype turned up many times. This chain links TRBV7-2 with TRBJ2-1; 16 bases are a match to TRBD2. Germline CDR1 SGHTA, CDR2 FQGNSA. Losses at the gene ends were 5 bases for V and 7 bases for J; bases not matched to a gene: 14. This CDR3 spans 19 amino acids. The CDR3 protein is CASSTLPGLAGGPENEQFF. Written as DNA, the CDR3 is TGTGCCAGCAGCACCCTACCGGGACTAGCGGGGGGGCCGGAGAATGAGCAGTTCTTC.

About this clonotype: Possible read error: a much larger clone is one base away. This rearrangement joins TRBV12-3 or TRBV12-4 to TRBJ2-2; TRBD2 might be the D (6 bases). CDR3 length equals 16 residues. CDR3 sequence (DNA): TGTGCCAGCAGTGCCTACAGGTTCCAGAACACCGGGGGGCTGTTTTTT. It encodes CASSAYRFQNTGGLFF.

This clonotype was counted ten times or more. This chain links TRBV6-1 with TRBJ2-3, with D uncertain. The CDR3 contains 14 residues. Per the germline V gene, CDR1 is MNHNS and CDR2 is SASEGT. Trimming left V 1 base short and J 3 bases short, with 8 bases between. The CDR3 DNA reads TGTGCCAGCAGTGAAGTTCAACGTACAGATACGCAGTATTTT. Translated, it gives CASSEVQRTDTQYF.

This clonotype was counted at least ten times. This chain connects TRBV7-6 to TRBJ2-5; 8 nucleotides align to TRBD1. The V segment lost 5 bases and the J segment 2 bases; nucleotides outside the gene matches: 7. The V gene's germline CDR1 is SGHVS and CDR2 FNYEAQ. CDR3 length: 15 residues. Here the CDR3 reads CASSPNRQGQETQYF. CDR3 sequence (DNA): TGTGCCAGCAGCCCGAATCGACAGGGGCAAGAGACCCAGTACTTC.

This clonotype was seen at least ten times. V gene TRBV6-4 combines with J gene TRBJ2-2; D may be TRBD2 (6 bases). The germline V gene encodes CDR1 MRHNA and CDR2 SNTAGT. The V end lost 2 bases, the J end lost 4 bases, and 11 bases lay between the germline ends. The CDR3 sequence is 15 residues long. The CDR3 is CASSDETRGTGELFF. CDR3 DNA: TGTGCCAGCAGTGACGAGACTAGGGGCACCGGGGAGCTGTTTTTT.

This clonotype was seen many times. The CDR3 protein is CATSDPGARGGYEQYF. The CDR3 DNA follows: TGTGCCACCAGTGACCCTGGGGCCAGGGGAGGATACGAGCAGTACTTC. The genes are TRBV24-1 and TRBJ2-7; D is possibly TRBD1 or TRBD2 (6 bases each). CDR1 and CDR2 from the germline V gene are KGHDR and SFDVKD. The ends were cut back, 4 bases at V and 4 bases at J, with 19 bases in the middle. The CDR3 extends over 16 amino acids.

Turning to this clonotype: This may be a read error, as it is one base from a much larger clone. V is TRBV5-4 and J is TRBJ1-2; maybe TRBD1 (6 bases). V lost 6 bases and J 6 bases, leaving 18 bases between the germline ends. In germline, CDR1 is SGHNT, CDR2 YYREEE (reference sequence). The CDR3 length is 14 residues. DNA of the CDR3: TGTGCCAGCAACCACGGCGCAGGGGAAGATGGCTACACCTTC. Protein product: CASNHGAGEDGYTF.

As concerns this clonotype: This may arise from a read error, as a much more abundant clone is one base away. The chain employs TRBV5-6 and TRBJ2-2; D is unresolved. Germline V gene lookup returns CDR1 SGHDT and CDR2 YYEEEE. The CDR3 length is 12 residues. Trimming took off 0 bases at V and 10 bases at J, with 7 bases between the two ends. CDR3 sequence (DNA): TGTGCCAGCAGCTTGGCCCCCGAGGAGCTGTTTTTT. Amino acid sequence: CASSLAPEELFF.

In the case of this clonotype: Possible read error: a much larger clone is one base away. The chain employs TRBV5-4 and TRBJ2-5; TRBD1 or TRBD2 may be the D gene (5 bases each). The germline V and J ends were trimmed by 0 bases and 1 base, with 16 bases remaining between them. Germline CDR1 is SGHNT and CDR2 is YYREEE (reference sequence). The CDR3 is 17 amino acids. CDR3 coding DNA: TGTGCCAGCAGCTTGGTGGGGGAAGGGGCGAGCCAAGAGACCCAGTACTTC. Its translation is CASSLVGEGASQETQYF.

This clonotype was observed at least ten times. The rearrangement uses TRBV19 and TRBJ2-1; TRBD1 aligns across 9 bases. This CDR3 has 16 amino acids. Losses at the gene ends were 5 bases for V and 0 bases for J; bases not matched to a gene: 5. Looked up from germline, CDR1 is LNHDA and CDR2 is SQIVND (reference sequence). In DNA form, the CDR3 reads TGTGCCAGTAGTCCGGGGACAGGGAGCTCCTACAATGAGCAGTTCTTC. Translating gives CASSPGTGSSYNEQFF.

This clonotype came up a few times. The genes are TRBV3-1 and TRBJ2-5; D unclear. Germline V gene sequence: CDR1 LGHDT, CDR2 YNNKEL (reference sequence). The CDR3 is 16 amino acids. Trimming took off 0 bases at V and 1 base at J, with 12 bases between the two ends. The CDR3 spells CASSQEGRSAQETQYF. CDR3 sequence (DNA): TGTGCCAGCAGCCAAGAAGGTCGATCCGCCCAAGAGACCCAGTACTTC.

This clonotype was found many times. The chain joins TRBV18 to TRBJ2-7; D assignment may be TRBD1 or TRBD2 (5 bases each). Trimming cost V 3 bases and J 6 bases, with 15 bases left between them. From germline, CDR1 is KGHSH and CDR2 LQKENI. This CDR3 comprises 14 residues. DNA for the CDR3: TGTGCCAGCTCACCCCAACTAGGGCAGGGCGAGCAGTACTTC. Translated, it gives CASSPQLGQGEQYF.

V is TRBV12-3 or TRBV12-4 and J is TRBJ2-6, with 10 bases fitting TRBD1. This CDR3 comprises 16 residues. V lost 6 bases and J lost 2; bases outside the gene matches: 4. CDR3 sequence (DNA): TGTGCCAGCAGGACCGGACAGGGGGCTGGGGCCAACGTCCTGACTTTC. Residues: CASRTGQGAGANVLTF.

V gene TRBV7-9 combines with J gene TRBJ2-2; D may be TRBD2 (6 bases). CDR1 and CDR2 (germline): SEHNR, FQNEAQ (reference sequence). The CDR3 has 13 amino acids. V lost 5 bases and J 13 bases, leaving 17 bases between the germline ends. The CDR3 DNA follows: TGTGCCAGCAGCAAGGGGAACGCCGGGAGGCTGTTTTTT. It encodes CASSKGNAGRLFF.

This clonotype was counted between two and nine times. This may come from a read error, since a much larger clone is one base off. The CDR3: CASSPRLETRYF. The CDR3, as DNA: TGTGCCAGCAGCCCGCGTTTAGAGACCCGGTACTTC. The chain has TRBV7-9 and TRBJ2-5; no clear D. Per germline, CDR1 SEHNR and CDR2 FQNEAQ (reference sequence). This CDR3 spans 12 amino acids.

The rearrangement joins TRBV24-1 to TRBJ1-4; perhaps TRBD1 as D (6 bases). Germline CDR1 KGHDR, CDR2 SFDVKD. V lost 9 bases and J 14 bases, leaving 27 bases between the germline ends. CDR3 length equals 15 residues. The CDR3 loop is CATGPLGGGCEKLFF. The DNA for the CDR3 is TGTGCCACCGGACCCCTCGGAGGGGGTTGTGAGAAGCTGTTTTTT.

The table lists this clonotype with many counts. The chain has TRBV20-1 and TRBJ2-3, with 9 bases matching TRBD2. The trim removed 4 bases at V and 0 bases at J, leaving 11 bases unmatched. Germline lookup yields CDR1 DFQATT and CDR2 SNEGSKA (reference sequence). This CDR3 spans 17 amino acids. CDR3 sequence: CSANGASGTLSTDTQYF. The CDR3 region has the DNA TGCAGTGCTAACGGGGCTAGCGGGACCCTTAGCACAGATACGCAGTATTTT.